These 22 T cell receptor beta chains came from one sample sequenced in a study of T cell responses to AZD1222 COVID-19 vaccine. Here immunoSEQ multiplex PCR was the method, and the copy in TCRdb shows in-frame clones only, minus some. This table holds about 130,000 clones, approximately 92% found once. Sequencing used peripheral blood, obtained 28 days after the second AZD1222 dose. These receptor sequences come from an adult who received the AZD1222 COVID-19 vaccine.

The gene calls are TRBV7-8 and TRBJ1-1; possible D gene TRBD1, 5 bases. Germline CDR1 reads SGHVS; CDR2 reads FQNEAQ. The CDR3 has 16 residues. Trimming removed 2 bases from V and 0 bases from J, with 13 bases in between. The CDR3 sequence: CASSLRDSSLNTEAFF. CDR3 coding DNA: TGTGCCAGCAGCTTAAGGGACTCCTCCTTGAACACTGAAGCTTTCTTT.

The chain recombines TRBV9 with TRBJ1-5; the D is unclear. The ends were cut back, 0 bases at V and 1 base at J, with 5 bases in the middle. The CDR3 covers 14 residues. The germline V gene encodes CDR1 SGDLS and CDR2 YYNGEE. As DNA, the CDR3 is TGTGCCAGCAGCGTAGACAGCAGCAATCAGCCCCAGCATTTT. Translated, it gives CASSVDSSNQPQHF.

CDR3 nucleotide sequence: TGTGCCAGCAGGCTGACAGGGGAAGGAAACACCATATATTTT. Residues: CASRLTGEGNTIYF. The V gene is TRBV6-6, the J gene TRBJ1-3; the match to TRBD1 covers 8 bases. V gave up 6 bases and J gave up 4 bases; unmatched junction bases: 5. This CDR3 is 14 amino acids long. In germline, CDR1 is MNHNY, CDR2 SVGAGI (reference sequence).

The V and J genes are TRBV27 and TRBJ1-2; TRBD1 agrees at 7 bases. CDR1 and CDR2 (germline): MNHEY, SMNVEV (reference sequence). The length of the CDR3 is 14 residues. V was clipped by 4 bases and J by 8 bases; unmatched bases: 10. As DNA, the CDR3 is TGTGCCAGCAGTTCAGGGGGGCTAGTGAGGGGCTACACCTTC. Protein sequence: CASSSGGLVRGYTF.

The J gene is TRBJ1-6, the V gene TRBV28, with a tentative D call TRBD1 (6 bases). The CDR3 extends over 14 amino acids. Trimming removed 10 bases at V and 7 bases at J, with 17 bases between. In germline, CDR1 is MDHEN, CDR2 SYDVKM. The CDR3 here is CATSRGRGNSPLHF. In DNA form, the CDR3 reads TGTGCCACCTCAAGGGGTAGGGGGAATTCACCCCTCCACTTT.

Only one count was recorded for this clone. The chain links TRBV19 to TRBJ2-7; D gene unclear. The CDR3 extends over 13 amino acids. The germline gives CDR1 LNHDA, CDR2 SQIVND (reference sequence). V shed 1 base and J shed 2 bases, with 6 bases lying between them. CDR3 DNA: TGTGCCAGTAGTATAGGCCCGACCTACGAGCAGTACGTC. This codes for CASSIGPTYEQYV.

CDR3 in DNA: TGTGCCAGCAGCTTAGACTTATTTAATTCACCCCTCCACTTT. Translation: CASSLDLFNSPLHF. This chain connects TRBV7-9 to TRBJ1-6, with unresolved D. With 1 base removed from V and 6 bases from J, the gap between germline ends came to 7 bases. CDR1 and CDR2 from the germline V gene are SEHNR and FQNEAQ (reference sequence). This CDR3 contains 14 residues.

This clone was counted between two and nine times. The rearrangement uses TRBV6-5 and TRBJ2-5; the match to TRBD1 covers 8 bases. The ends lost 6 bases at V and 4 bases at J; junction bases unmatched: 7. CDR3 size: 14 residues. CDR1 and CDR2 (germline): MNHEY, SVGAGI. The CDR3 DNA sequence: TGTGCCAGCAGAGACAGGGGAGGCCCAGAGACCCAGTACTTC. Protein: CASRDRGGPETQYF.

The rearrangement joins TRBV5-4 to TRBJ2-5, with 12 bases fitting TRBD2. V was pared by 4 bases and J by 5 bases, with 9 bases of the junction left unmatched. The CDR3 runs 16 residues. Germline values: CDR1 SGHNT, CDR2 YYREEE (reference sequence). CDR3 in DNA: TGTGCCAGCAGCCGACTAGCGGGGGCCATTGGGGAGACCCAGTACTTC. Amino acids: CASSRLAGAIGETQYF. Complete variable domain (other parts from reference TRBV5-4 and TRBJ2-5): ETGVTQSPTHLIKTRGQQVTLRCSSQSGHNTVSWYQQALGQGPQFIFQYYREEENGRGNFPPRFSGLQFPNYSSELNVNALELDDSALYLCASSRLAGAIGETQYFGPGTRLLVL.

The V gene is TRBV5-1, the J gene TRBJ2-2; 7 nucleotides align to TRBD1. V gave up 4 bases and J gave up 4 bases; unmatched junction bases: 4. Germline lookup yields CDR1 SGHRS and CDR2 YFSETQ. This CDR3 region has 14 residues. The CDR3 DNA follows: TGCGCCAGCAGCCCGGGACAGCCCACCGGGGAGCTGTTTTTT. Its protein product is CASSPGQPTGELFF.

This clone was observed once. CDR3 sequence (DNA): TGTGCCAGCCGTGGGGGGACAGGGGGCCAGACCCTCCATGGCTACACCTTC. It translates to CASRGGTGGQTLHGYTF. The V gene is TRBV7-9, the J gene TRBJ1-2; 12 nucleotides align to TRBD1. Germline lookup yields CDR1 SEHNR and CDR2 FQNEAQ (reference sequence). This CDR3 is 17 amino acids long. Germline trimming cut 8 bases from V and 6 bases from J; bases unmatched to any gene: 16.

This chain connects TRBV19 to TRBJ2-1; 8 bases map to TRBD1. There are 15 residues in the CDR3. V trimming: 5 bases; J trimming: 7 bases; junction bases outside the gene matches: 10. The germline gives CDR1 LNHDA, CDR2 SQIVND (reference sequence). This chain's CDR3 is CASSPRTGSRNEQFF. In nucleotides, the CDR3 is TGTGCCAGTAGTCCAAGGACAGGGAGTCGTAATGAGCAGTTCTTC.

The chain recombines TRBV6-4 with TRBJ1-1, with D maybe TRBD1 (5 bases). V was clipped by 8 bases and J by 1 base, with 11 bases between them. Germline V gene lookup returns CDR1 MRHNA and CDR2 SNTAGT. This CDR3 contains 13 residues. The CDR3 nucleotides are TGTGCCAGCTCGACAGAGACGAACACTGAAGCTTTCTTT. This translates into CASSTETNTEAFF.

This rearrangement joins TRBV10-1 to TRBJ2-3, with TRBD2 matching 7 bases. The CDR3 runs to 16 residues. V gave up 0 bases and J gave up 2 bases; unmatched junction bases: 5. The germline V gene has CDR1 WNHNN and CDR2 SYGVQD (reference sequence). CDR3 protein: CASSESSGVTTDTQYF. In nucleotides, the CDR3 is TGCGCCAGCAGTGAGTCAAGCGGGGTCACCACAGATACGCAGTATTTT.

The chain recombines TRBV7-8 with TRBJ1-2, with D unclear. The CDR3 consists of 15 residues. Trimming left V 4 bases short and J 3 bases short, with 15 bases between. Per the germline V gene, CDR1 is SGHVS and CDR2 is FQNEAQ. CDR3 in DNA: TGTGCCAGCAGCTCACGCATCCGGGAGCACTATGGCTACACCTTC. It encodes CASSSRIREHYGYTF.

The chain couples TRBV5-1 to TRBJ2-3; D may be TRBD1 or TRBD2 (5 bases each). Trimming removed 2 bases from V and 3 bases from J, with 13 bases in between. Germline values: CDR1 SGHRS, CDR2 YFSETQ. The CDR3 sequence is 15 residues long. The CDR3 protein is CASSFQGRGTDTQYF. CDR3 DNA sequence: TGCGCCAGCAGCTTCCAGGGTCGGGGTACAGATACGCAGTATTTT.

V gene TRBV19 combines with J gene TRBJ2-1; no clear D. V gave up 4 bases and J gave up 4 bases, with 11 bases separating them. The germline V gene encodes CDR1 LNHDA and CDR2 SQIVND (reference sequence). The CDR3 is made up of 14 amino acids. The CDR3 sequence: CASSKDPSYNEQFF. CDR3 sequence (DNA): TGTGCCAGTAGTAAGGACCCATCTTACAATGAGCAGTTCTTC. Supplemented by reference TRBV19 and TRBJ2-1, the full variable domain reads DGGITQSPKYLFRKEGQNVTLSCEQNLNHDAMYWYRQDPGQGLRLIYYSQIVNDFQKGDIAEGYSVSREKKESFPLTVTSAQKNPTAFYLCASSKDPSYNEQFFGPGTRLTVL.

This clone was found a few times. V is TRBV7-9 and J is TRBJ1-2; unclear D gene. The germline gives CDR1 SEHNR, CDR2 FQNEAQ (reference sequence). Trimming took 1 base from V and 4 from J, leaving 16 bases between them. This CDR3 region has 16 residues. The CDR3 sequence: CASSLESMGYGYGYTF. CDR3 nucleotide sequence: TGTGCCAGCAGCTTAGAGAGTATGGGGTACGGCTATGGCTACACCTTC.

V usage is TRBV7-9 and J usage is TRBJ2-1; possibly TRBD1 for D (5 bases). Trimming shortened V by 0 bases and J by 7 bases, and 7 bases separated the two germline ends. The CDR3 is made up of 13 amino acids. Per the germline V gene, CDR1 is SEHNR and CDR2 is FQNEAQ (reference sequence). The CDR3 loop is CASSLAGANEQFF. The CDR3 bases are TGTGCCAGCAGCTTAGCAGGGGCTAATGAGCAGTTCTTC.

The CDR3 sequence: CAWTPGTGDTGELFF. The CDR3, as DNA: TGTGCCTGGACCCCTGGGACAGGGGACACCGGGGAGCTGTTTTTT. This chain connects TRBV30 to TRBJ2-2; 10 positions agree with TRBD1. This CDR3 contains 15 residues. The trim removed 4 bases at V and 3 bases at J, leaving 5 bases unmatched. The V gene's germline CDR1 is GTSNPN and CDR2 SVGIG (reference sequence).

This sequence joins TRBV11-3 and TRBJ2-1, with a weak D call TRBD2 (7 bases). The CDR3 runs 16 residues. V lost 2 bases and J 7 bases, leaving 18 bases between the germline ends. Germline V gene data show CDR1 as SGHNT and CDR2 as YENEEA. Written as DNA, the CDR3 is TGTGCCAGCAGCTTACCTCTGGGGGGGCTTCGGAATGAGCAGTTCTTC. Translated: CASSLPLGGLRNEQFF.

V and J are TRBV7-8 and TRBJ2-3; TRBD1 matches at 9 bases. Germline V gene sequence: CDR1 SGHVS, CDR2 FQNEAQ. The CDR3 runs to 16 residues. Trimming cost V 5 bases and J 4 bases; bases outside gene matches: 10. CDR3 nucleotides: TGTGCCAGCAGCCGAACGGGACAGGGAGTCGCAGATACGCAGTATTTT. Amino acids: CASSRTGQGVADTQYF.